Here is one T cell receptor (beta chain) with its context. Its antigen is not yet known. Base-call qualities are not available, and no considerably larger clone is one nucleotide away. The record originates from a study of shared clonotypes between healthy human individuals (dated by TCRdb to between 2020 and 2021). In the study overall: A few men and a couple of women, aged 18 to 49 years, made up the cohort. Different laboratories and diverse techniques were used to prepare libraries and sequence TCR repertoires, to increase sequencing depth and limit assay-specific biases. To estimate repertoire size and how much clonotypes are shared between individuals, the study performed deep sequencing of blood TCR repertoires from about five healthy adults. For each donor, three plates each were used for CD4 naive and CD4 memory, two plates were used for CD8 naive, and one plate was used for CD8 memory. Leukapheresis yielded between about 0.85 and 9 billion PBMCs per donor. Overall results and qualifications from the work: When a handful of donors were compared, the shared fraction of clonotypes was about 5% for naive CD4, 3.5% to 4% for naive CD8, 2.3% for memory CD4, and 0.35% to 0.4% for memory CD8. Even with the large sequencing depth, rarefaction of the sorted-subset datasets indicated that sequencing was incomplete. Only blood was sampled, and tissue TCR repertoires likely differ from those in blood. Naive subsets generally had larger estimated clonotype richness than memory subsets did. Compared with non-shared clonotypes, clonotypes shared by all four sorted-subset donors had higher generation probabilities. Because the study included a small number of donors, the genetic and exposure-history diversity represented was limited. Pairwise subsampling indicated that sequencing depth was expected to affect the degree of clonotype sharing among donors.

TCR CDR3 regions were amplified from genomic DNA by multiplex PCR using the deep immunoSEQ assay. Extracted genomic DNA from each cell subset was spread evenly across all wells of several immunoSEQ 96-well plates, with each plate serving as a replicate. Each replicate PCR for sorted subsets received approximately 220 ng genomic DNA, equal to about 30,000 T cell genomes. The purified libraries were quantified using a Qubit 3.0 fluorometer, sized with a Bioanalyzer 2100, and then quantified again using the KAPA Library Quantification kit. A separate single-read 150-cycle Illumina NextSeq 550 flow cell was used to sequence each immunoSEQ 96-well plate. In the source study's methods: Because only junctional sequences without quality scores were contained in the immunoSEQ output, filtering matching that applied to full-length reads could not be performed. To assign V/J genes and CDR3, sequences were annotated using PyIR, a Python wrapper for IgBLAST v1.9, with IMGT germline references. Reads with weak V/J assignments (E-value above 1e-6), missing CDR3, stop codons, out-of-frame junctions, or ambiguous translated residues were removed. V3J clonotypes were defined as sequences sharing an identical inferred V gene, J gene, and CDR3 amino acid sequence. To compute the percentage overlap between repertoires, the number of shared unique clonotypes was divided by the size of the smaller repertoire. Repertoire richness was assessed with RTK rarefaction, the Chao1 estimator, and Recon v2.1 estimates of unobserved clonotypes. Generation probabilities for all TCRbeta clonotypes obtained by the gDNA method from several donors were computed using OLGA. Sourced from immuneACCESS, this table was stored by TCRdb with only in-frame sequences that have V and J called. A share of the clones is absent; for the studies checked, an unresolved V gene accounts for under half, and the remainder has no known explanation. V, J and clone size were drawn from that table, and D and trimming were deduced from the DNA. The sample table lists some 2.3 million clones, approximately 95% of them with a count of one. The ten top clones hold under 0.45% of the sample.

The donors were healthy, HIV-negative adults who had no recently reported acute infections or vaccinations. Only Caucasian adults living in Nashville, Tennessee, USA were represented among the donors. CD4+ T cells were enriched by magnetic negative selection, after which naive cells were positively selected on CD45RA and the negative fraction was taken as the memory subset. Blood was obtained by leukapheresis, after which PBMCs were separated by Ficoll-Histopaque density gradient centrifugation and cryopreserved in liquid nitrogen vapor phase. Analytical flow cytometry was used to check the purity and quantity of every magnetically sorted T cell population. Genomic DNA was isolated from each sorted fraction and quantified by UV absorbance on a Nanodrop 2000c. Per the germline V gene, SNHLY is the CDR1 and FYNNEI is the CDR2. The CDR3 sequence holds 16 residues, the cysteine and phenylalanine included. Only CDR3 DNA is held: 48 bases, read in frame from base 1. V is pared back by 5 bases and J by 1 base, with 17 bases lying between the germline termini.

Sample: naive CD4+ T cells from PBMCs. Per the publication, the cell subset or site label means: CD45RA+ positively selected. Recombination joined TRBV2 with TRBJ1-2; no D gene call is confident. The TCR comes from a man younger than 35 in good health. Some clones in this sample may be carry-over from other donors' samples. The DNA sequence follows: TGTGCCAGCAGTATCTCAGGCCCATTGGGTAACTATGGCTACACCTTC. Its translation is CASSISGPLGNYGYTF. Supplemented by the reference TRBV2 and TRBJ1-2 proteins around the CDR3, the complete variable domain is EPEVTQTPSHQVTQMGQEVILRCVPISNHLYFYWYRQILGQKVEFLVSFYNNEISEKSEIFDDQFSVERPDGSNFTLKIRSTKLEDSAMYFCASSISGPLGNYGYTFGSGTRLTVV.